This T cell receptor (beta chain) was identified in a study of blood T cell repertoires in COVID-19. Study-level information: Nucleic acid was either cDNA or gDNA, and it came from T cells, B-cell-depleted T cells, or PBMCs.

The table came from immunoSEQ multiplex PCR; TCRdb's copy has only in-frame clones and leaves some out. The sample lists 6,000 to 9,500 clones, around four fifths occurring once. Germline CDR1 is MDHEN and CDR2 is SYDVKM. V dropped 1 base and J dropped 7 bases, with 7 bases sitting between them. The CDR3 is 12 residues long. This clone was found a few times. The V and J genes are TRBV28 and TRBJ1-2; TRBD1 might be the D (5 bases). This clonotype originated in a human donor in a cohort sampled during active COVID-19. Material for sequencing was peripheral blood. The CDR3 nucleotides are TGTGCCAGCAGTTTATCAGGGCTTGGCTACACCTTC. It is translated as CASSLSGLGYTF.